This TCR beta chain was captured by sequencing in a study of shared clonotypes between healthy human individuals. Study-level background: Per donor, CD8 memory used one plate, CD8 naive used two, CD4 memory used three and CD4 naive used three.

Data came from immunoSEQ multiplex PCR; TCRdb stores just in-frame clones and leaves some out. The repertoire holds about 2.1 million clones, roughly 95% seen once, with over 1.5% in the top ten. CD8 cells regarded as naive lacked CD45RO, were positively chosen for CCR7, and omitted terminally differentiated effector memory CD45RA+ cells. Of note for this clone: Its antigen is not identified.

Study-wide results and limits: Among non-shared clonotypes, generation probabilities were lower than among those shared by all four donors.

The length of the CDR3 is 15 residues. Trimming at V came to 6 bases and at J to 2 bases, leaving 6 bases not matched to a gene. Germline-derived CDR1 and CDR2 are MNHEY and SMNVEV (reference sequence). This sequence was found in a man aged 18 to 35 in good health. Some clones in this sample may be carry-over from other donors' samples. The chain recombines TRBV27 with TRBJ2-1, with 8 bases fitting TRBD2. Material: naive CD8+ T cells from PBMCs. In DNA form, the CDR3 reads TGTGCCAGCAGCCATTGGACTAGCCCCTACAATGAGCAGTTCTTC. Translating gives CASSHWTSPYNEQFF.